The source of this TCR beta chain is a study of T-cell reconstitution after alpha-beta-depleted transplantation in children. During its preparation, the TCRbeta library received unique molecular identifiers. Using its own MiXCR run on the PCR reads, TCRdb lists one record per CDR3 protein. This sample has approximately 240,000 distinct CDR3 sequences; around 9.5% occur once, and the top ten carry over 5.5%. CDR1 is MNHEY and CDR2 is SMNVEV in the germline V gene (reference sequence). Trimming took off 0 bases at V and 11 bases at J, with 11 bases between the two ends. There are 13 residues in the CDR3. Note on this clonotype: A read error is possible here, since a much larger clone lies one base away.

This chain connects TRBV27 to TRBJ2-1; D gene unclear. This clonotype was obtained from a human donor who donated a stem cell graft to a child with acute lymphoblastic leukemia. The material was PBMCs from the stem cell graft donor, obtained from the stem cell graft. CDR3 loop: CASSLSEQYKQFF. The DNA of the CDR3 is TGTGCCAGCAGTTTATCTGAGCAATATAAGCAGTTCTTC.